These T cell receptor beta chains were read from a single sample in a study of T cell responses to AZD1222 COVID-19 vaccine. Profiled with immunoSEQ multiplex PCR; TCRdb holds only in-frame clones, not every one. The table has 85,000 to 90,000 clones, around 91% seen once. Sequencing was performed on peripheral blood, taken on day 0 of MenACWY control vaccination. Source of these receptors: an adult in good health. CDR3s include the opening cysteine and the closing phenylalanine or tryptophan. D genes are given only for firm matches. A row's size may be missing; if present it is once, few, many or a size class.

cdr3_length d_call j_call v_call clone_size cdr3_aa cdr3_nt
13 - TRBJ2-7 TRBV24-1 once CATSEDGNYEQYF TGTGCCACCAGTGAAGACGGAAATTACGAGCAGTACTTC
13 - TRBJ2-7 TRBV6-5 - CASKKRRDYEQYF TGTGCCAGCAAGAAAAGGAGGGACTACGAGCAGTACTTC
13 - TRBJ2-3 TRBV12-3/TRBV12-4 - CASSLTDDQTQYF TGTGCCAGCAGTTTAACCGACGACCAGACGCAGTATTTT
12 - TRBJ1-2 TRBV3-1/TRBV3-2 once CASSQGANGYTF TGTGCCAGCAGCCAAGGGGCCAATGGCTACACCTTC
12 - TRBJ1-1 TRBV9 - CASSVGTTEAFF TGTGCCAGCAGCGTAGGGACGACTGAAGCTTTCTTT
15 TRBD2 TRBJ2-7 TRBV6-1 - CASSNGGEGFYEQYF TGTGCCAGCAGCAATGGGGGGGAGGGGTTCTACGAGCAGTACTTC
12 - TRBJ2-3 TRBV12-3/TRBV12-4 - CATRPLGDTQYF TGTGCCACCAGACCGCTCGGAGATACGCAGTATTTT
13 - TRBJ2-7 TRBV6-5 once CASTLSGTYEQYF TGTGCCAGCACTCTGTCCGGGACCTACGAGCAGTACTTC
13 - TRBJ2-5 TRBV27 - CASRPNSGETQYF TGTGCCAGCAGACCAAACAGCGGGGAGACCCAGTACTTC
11 - TRBJ2-7 TRBV25-1 - CASSELGGQYF TGTGCCAGCAGTGAATTGGGGGGGCAGTACTTC
16 TRBD1 TRBJ2-3 TRBV4-2 - CASSPGTGANTDTQYF TGTGCCAGCAGCCCCGGGACAGGGGCGAACACAGATACGCAGTATTTT
14 - TRBJ1-5 TRBV28 few CASSPDSTNQPQHF TGTGCCAGCAGTCCGGACAGCACGAATCAGCCCCAGCATTTT
15 TRBD1 TRBJ2-2 TRBV7-7 - CASSADRAVTGELFF TGTGCTAGCAGCGCGGACAGGGCGGTCACCGGGGAGCTGTTTTTT
16 TRBD2 TRBJ2-2 TRBV5-1 - CASSLSTGGSTGELFF TGCGCCAGCAGCTTGTCTACGGGAGGTAGCACCGGGGAGCTGTTTTTT
13 - TRBJ1-2 TRBV12-3/TRBV12-4 - CASTPHGTTRYTF TGTGCCAGCACCCCTCACGGGACAACCCGCTACACCTTC
14 TRBD1 TRBJ1-5 TRBV5-1 - CASSPDRGDQPQHF TGCGCCAGCAGCCCCGACAGGGGTGATCAGCCCCAGCATTTT
17 TRBD1 TRBJ1-4 TRBV15 once CATSRSRDSGLNEKLFF TGTGCCACCAGCAGATCCCGGGACAGTGGGCTTAATGAAAAACTGTTTTTT
13 - TRBJ2-5 TRBV29-1 - CSVATQGREAQYF TGCAGCGTTGCCACGCAGGGGAGAGAGGCCCAGTACTTC
14 - TRBJ2-3 TRBV19 - CASTVGGGSDTQYF TGTGCCAGTACCGTAGGGGGTGGAAGCGATACGCAGTATTTT
14 - TRBJ2-7 TRBV23-1 - CASPTHRETYEQYF TGCGCCAGCCCTACTCACAGGGAAACCTACGAGCAGTACTTC
15 - TRBJ1-5 TRBV5-6 - CASSLGGPNNQPQHF TGTGCCAGCAGCTTGGGGGGACCTAACAATCAGCCCCAGCATTTT
16 - TRBJ2-3 TRBV24-1 - CATSDSRDWHTDTQYF TGTGCCACCAGTGACTCCCGGGACTGGCACACAGATACGCAGTATTTT